This T cell receptor (beta chain) was recovered during a study of CD8 T cells in ankylosing spondylitis (dated by TCRdb to about 2017). For the wider study: The study set out to find disease-linked TCR variants by profiling T cell receptor beta repertoires in ankylosing spondylitis patients and healthy donors. In total, the full study cohort was made up of some 110 healthy donors and approximately 24 ankylosing spondylitis patients. Peripheral blood samples were taken, and synovial fluid was additionally collected from ankylosing spondylitis patients. The investigation overall reported the following: Some TCR beta motif variants had previously been reported in synovial fluid and blood of reactive arthritis patients, which suggested common disease-initiation mechanisms. The disease-linked clones were reported to be significantly enriched in matched synovial fluid samples from ankylosing spondylitis patients. A TCR beta motif made up of seven or eight highly homologous amino acid variants appeared to be characteristic of blood from ankylosing spondylitis patients. The disease-linked clones showed a CD8+ phenotype and occurred at relatively low frequencies in peripheral blood.

Comments on this clonotype: The specificity of this receptor is unknown. Within one base of it there is no much larger clone, and no base qualities were kept.

Measured from the cysteine to the phenylalanine, the CDR3 is 11 residues long. Of all the DNA, just the CDR3 is kept, 33 bases in frame from base 1. Relative to germline, V is 6 bases shorter and J is 10 bases shorter, with 10 bases between their ends. Per the germline V gene, KGHSH is the CDR1 and LQKENI is the CDR2. The sequencer was an Illumina HiSeq 2500. Quantitative 5'-RACE with molecular barcodes was used to prepare TCR beta libraries. As for the original processing: To identify disease-linked TCR variants, a new computational method was used, one built on a probabilistic model of VDJ rearrangement. TCRdb itself trimmed the public reads at Q25 with fastp, ran MiXCR and retained productive beta chains. Identical CDR3 protein sequences are pooled into one entry, listed with their most common genes and DNA. These V and J calls are TCRdb output, not the study's own analysis. This sample gives a few hundred thousand distinct CDR3 sequences in total; around 24% of them show up just once. Approximately 16% of the sample goes to the ten largest clones.

Recombination connected TRBV18 to TRBJ2-1, with the D gene not confidently named. Sequenced sample: blood, either unsorted or a sorted T cell fraction (not recorded which). The source of this sequence is a male donor with ankylosing spondylitis. This receptor carries the CDR3 CASSVGREQFF. The DNA reads as follows: TGTGCCAGCTCCGTCGGGCGGGAGCAGTTCTTC.